This T cell receptor (beta chain) was captured by sequencing in a study of T cell responses to AZD1222 COVID-19 vaccine. The CDR3 runs to 16 residues. V lost 5 bases and J 8 bases, leaving 19 bases between the germline ends. CDR1 and CDR2 (germline): MDHEN, SYDVKM. Generated by immunoSEQ multiplex PCR, the TCRdb table keeps only in-frame clones and is missing some. The sample gives roughly 110,000 clones, about 86% of which show up once; approximately 9.4% is in the top ten. The clonotype originates from an adult in good health. The sample consisted of peripheral blood, taken on day 0 of AZD1222 vaccination. V usage is TRBV28 and J usage is TRBJ1-6, with D perhaps TRBD1 (6 bases). This CDR3 is CASSPMGKGVYSPLHF. DNA of the CDR3: TGTGCCAGCAGTCCGATGGGGAAGGGGGTGTATTCACCCCTCCACTTT.